The rows below give T cell receptor beta chains drawn from one sample of a study of T cell responses to AZD1222 COVID-19 vaccine. Clones were sequenced by immunoSEQ multiplex PCR, and TCRdb holds only the in-frame ones, with some missing. The sample yields about 51,000 clones, 85% to 90% seen once. This specimen was peripheral blood, taken 28 days after the second AZD1222 dose. The source of these receptors is an adult who received the AZD1222 COVID-19 vaccine. Each CDR3 is given with its conserved first and last residue. The D gene is left open where the match is weak. Expanded clones are given a class, and other clones once, few, many or no size at all.

j_call d_call clone_size v_call cdr3_nt cdr3_aa
TRBJ1-2 . . TRBV19 TGTGCCAGTAAAAAAGGAGCTAACTATGGCTACACCTTC CASKKGANYGYTF
TRBJ1-6 TRBD1 . TRBV6-1 TGTGCCAGCAGTGCTCTTTACAGGGGGCAAAATTCACCCCTCCACTTT CASSALYRGQNSPLHF
TRBJ1-3 TRBD1 . TRBV11-2 TGTGCCAGCAGCTTAAGGGACAGGGGAACGGGAAACACCATATATTTT CASSLRDRGTGNTIYF
TRBJ1-6 TRBD1 . TRBV4-1 TGCGCCAGCAGCCTTGGACAGGGGGGATTTGGTTCACCCCTCCACTTT CASSLGQGGFGSPLHF
TRBJ2-1 TRBD2 . TRBV29-1 TGCAGCGTTGAAAGGCGGCTAGCGGGGAATGAGCAGTTCTTC CSVERRLAGNEQFF
TRBJ1-4 . . TRBV28 TGTGCCAGCACCTTACAGATGGGGGGCTATGAAAAACTGTTTTTT CASTLQMGGYEKLFF
TRBJ1-6 TRBD1 . TRBV5-1 TGCGCCAGCAGCGCAGGGACAGGGGAGGAATCACCCCTCCACTTT CASSAGTGEESPLHF
TRBJ2-7 TRBD1 . TRBV7-6 TGTGCCAGCAGCTCCGACCTGACAGGGCTCATCTACGAGCAGTACTTC CASSSDLTGLIYEQYF
TRBJ2-2 . . TRBV19 TGTGCCAGTAGTATCCCCCAGGGTCTAATGACCGGGGAGCTGTTTTTT CASSIPQGLMTGELFF
TRBJ2-7 TRBD1 few TRBV27 TGTGCCAGCAGTTTGACAGGGGGCCACGAGCAGTACTTC CASSLTGGHEQYF
TRBJ1-4 . . TRBV10-2 TGCGCCAGCAGCGATAACACCCGGCAGGGAGGAAAACTGTTTTTT CASSDNTRQGGKLFF
TRBJ1-2 . . TRBV2 TGTGCCAGCAGTGAGGCGGTGGGAGGTTATGGCTACACCTTC CASSEAVGGYGYTF
TRBJ2-7 TRBD1 . TRBV5-1 TGCGCCAGCAGCTTGGTTCAGGGGGCCACCGAGCAGTACTTC CASSLVQGATEQYF
TRBJ1-1 . . TRBV27 TGTGCCAGCAGGACGGGTATCAACACTGAAGCTTTCTTT CASRTGINTEAFF
TRBJ2-2 TRBD2 . TRBV5-1 TGCGCCAGCAGCTTCGGGGGAGGGGACACCGGGGAGCTGTTTTTT CASSFGGGDTGELFF
TRBJ2-1 . . TRBV7-2 TGTGCCAGCAGCCCACAACTTGGCTACAATGAGCAGTTCTTC CASSPQLGYNEQFF
TRBJ1-5 TRBD1 . TRBV5-4 TGTGCCAGCAGCTCCCGAGGACAGGGGGGCAATCAGCCCCAGCATTTT CASSSRGQGGNQPQHF
TRBJ2-1 TRBD1 . TRBV6-2/TRBV6-3 TGTGCCAGCAGTTACCCCAGACAGGGTAACAATGAGCAGTTCTTC CASSYPRQGNNEQFF
TRBJ1-1 . . TRBV6-2/TRBV6-3 TGTGCCAGCAGTCCGGGACCGATGAACACTGAAGCTTTCTTT CASSPGPMNTEAFF
TRBJ1-4 . . TRBV29-1 TGCAGCGTTGCCGGGAAAGTTAATGAAAAACTGTTTTTT CSVAGKVNEKLFF
TRBJ1-5 . once TRBV19 TGTGCCAGTAGTACCCTGAGGGGGTCTGCTCCTCAGCCCCAGCATTTT CASSTLRGSAPQPQHF
TRBJ2-7 . . TRBV2 TGTGCCAGCAGTGGAGACTACCTAACCTACGAGCAGTACTTC CASSGDYLTYEQYF
TRBJ1-2 . . TRBV6-2/TRBV6-3 TGTGCCAGCAGTTACGACCAGACTGGCTACACCTTC CASSYDQTGYTF
TRBJ1-5 . . TRBV4-2 TGTGCCAGCAGCCAAGGTCAGGGATCCCCGGGTCAGCCCCAGCATTTT CASSQGQGSPGQPQHF
TRBJ2-7 TRBD2 . TRBV20-1 TGCAGTGCTAGTCCGGGGGGCTACGAGCAGTACTTC CSASPGGYEQYF
TRBJ1-1 . . TRBV19 TGTGCCAGTACCGCGTGGGGCCAGTCGAACACTGAAGCTTTCTTT CASTAWGQSNTEAFF
TRBJ2-7 TRBD2 . TRBV7-8 TGTGCCAGCAGCCTTTCCGGGACTAGCGCTTACGAGCAGTACTTC CASSLSGTSAYEQYF
TRBJ2-1 . . TRBV7-6 TGTGCCAGCAGCTTAGCTCGCAACAATGAGCAGTTCTTC CASSLARNNEQFF
TRBJ2-7 . . TRBV3-1/TRBV3-2 TGTGCCAGCAGCCGCCGGGACGTCTCCTACGAGCAGTACTTC CASSRRDVSYEQYF
TRBJ2-3 . once TRBV7-9 TGTGCCAGCAGCTCATCAGGGGACACAGATACGCAGTATTTT CASSSSGDTDTQYF
TRBJ2-7 TRBD2 . TRBV19 TGTGCCAGTAGTATAATGAGCGGGATCTCCTACGAGCAGTACTTC CASSIMSGISYEQYF
TRBJ2-2 TRBD2 . TRBV30 TGTGCCTGGAGTGTTGGAGCGGGAGTGAACGGGGAGCTGTTTTTT CAWSVGAGVNGELFF
TRBJ1-4 TRBD1 . TRBV5-4 TGTGCCAGCAGCGGGGGACAGGGAGGTGAAAAACTGTTTTTT CASSGGQGGEKLFF
TRBJ2-1 . . TRBV6-5 TGTGCCAGCACCCTAGCCCGCGGGAATGAGCAGTTCTTC CASTLARGNEQFF
TRBJ2-7 . . TRBV5-1 TGCGCCAGCAGGACTAGTCGGAGCTCCTACGAGCAGTACTTC CASRTSRSSYEQYF
TRBJ2-7 TRBD2 . TRBV5-1 TGCGCCAGCAGCTTGGATAGCGGGAGTTTTTACGAGCAGTACTTC CASSLDSGSFYEQYF
TRBJ2-2 TRBD2 . TRBV7-3 TGTGCCAGCAGCTTCACGGGAGGGAGGACCGGGGAGCTGTTTTTT CASSFTGGRTGELFF
TRBJ1-2 . . TRBV6-6 TGTGCCAGCAGCCCCCTAGCAGGGATCGGCTATGGCTACACCTTC CASSPLAGIGYGYTF
TRBJ2-3 . . TRBV19 TGTGCCAGTAGTACGGCGGATACGCAGTATTTT CASSTADTQYF
TRBJ2-1 . once TRBV9 TGTGCCAGCAGCCCTCGGGGCGCCCCCTACAATGAGCAGTTCTTC CASSPRGAPYNEQFF
TRBJ1-3 . . TRBV20-1 TGCAGTGTGCTTGTTGACACCATATATTTT CSVLVDTIYF